These T cell receptor beta chains were read from a single sample in a study of T cell repertoires in cytomegalovirus infection. In TCRdb, the reads were re-called with MiXCR into one record per CDR3 protein. There are 680,000 or so distinct CDR3 sequences in the sample; about 33% occur only once, and roughly 18% lies in the top ten. What these receptors recognize is not known. This specimen was cultured PBMCs, taken from culture after CMV antigen stimulation. These receptors were collected from a human donor in good health (CMV status not recorded). Some clones in this sample may be carry-over from other donors' samples. Both conserved end residues are part of each CDR3. The D gene is left open where the match is weak. A clone size is listed for some rows: how often the clone was seen (once, few, many), or a class if it is expanded.

J,size,D,V,CDR3,DNA
TRBJ1-5,few,.,TRBV7-2,CASGPQGSNQPQHF,TGTGCCAGCGGCCCCCAGGGGAGCAATCAGCCCCAGCATTTT
TRBJ2-1,many,TRBD2,TRBV7-4,CASSLPTSGRVKLYNEQFF,TGTGCCAGCAGCCTACCAACTAGCGGGAGGGTAAAGCTTTACAATGAGCAGTTCTTC
TRBJ1-6,.,.,TRBV11-2,CASSPATPQSPLHF,TGTGCCAGCAGCCCGGCGACTCCCCAGTCACCCCTCCACTTT
TRBJ2-7,.,.,TRBV6-2/TRBV6-3,CASIQAGTPISYEQYF,TGTGCCAGCATTCAAGCCGGGACACCGATATCCTACGAGCAGTACTTC
TRBJ2-3,.,TRBD2,TRBV12-3/TRBV12-4,CASSRGLAEADTQYF,TGTGCCAGCAGCCGGGGACTAGCCGAGGCAGATACGCAGTATTTT
TRBJ1-5,once,.,TRBV19,CASSIVSVIPSSNQPQHF,TGTGCCAGTAGTATAGTCTCTGTTATCCCCTCTAGCAATCAGCCCCAGCATTTT
TRBJ1-2,.,.,TRBV5-4,CASSSVSYGYTF,TGTGCCAGCAGCTCGGTCTCTTATGGCTACACCTTC
TRBJ2-3,.,TRBD2,TRBV6-6,CASSYSGLGTDTQYF,TGTGCCAGCAGTTACTCGGGACTAGGAACAGATACGCAGTATTTT
TRBJ1-2,.,TRBD1,TRBV12-3/TRBV12-4,CASSNTGASGYTF,TGTGCCAGCAGCAATACAGGGGCTAGTGGCTACACCTTC
TRBJ2-5,.,.,TRBV20-1,CSASSDASQETQYF,TGCAGTGCTAGTTCGGACGCCAGTCAAGAGACCCAGTACTTC
TRBJ1-1,few,.,TRBV5-5,CASSLAAQGGNTEAFF,TGTGCCAGCAGCTTGGCGGCGCAGGGAGGGAACACTGAAGCTTTCTTT
TRBJ1-1,.,.,TRBV10-3,CAISAQSGPATEAFF,TGTGCCATCAGTGCCCAAAGCGGGCCGGCCACTGAAGCTTTCTTT
TRBJ2-7,few,TRBD1,TRBV19,CASSINRGDEQYF,TGTGCCAGTAGTATAAACAGGGGTGACGAGCAGTACTTC
TRBJ2-5,.,.,TRBV7-2,CASSSRRAQETQYF,TGTGCCAGCAGCTCCAGGAGGGCCCAAGAGACCCAGTACTTC
TRBJ2-2,few,.,TRBV6-1,CASSEGALDWETGELFF,TGTGCCAGCAGTGAAGGGGCCCTTGATTGGGAGACCGGGGAGCTGTTTTTT
TRBJ2-1,.,TRBD2,TRBV5-5,CASRIVTSDYNEQFF,TGTGCCAGCAGGATAGTGACTAGCGACTACAATGAGCAGTTCTTC
TRBJ1-4,few,TRBD1,TRBV7-9,CASSSPGQGVNEKLFF,TGTGCCAGCAGCTCCCCCGGACAGGGAGTCAATGAAAAACTGTTTTTT
TRBJ2-1,.,.,TRBV12-3/TRBV12-4,CASSSLSFGLNEQFF,TGTGCCAGCAGTTCCCTAAGTTTCGGACTAAATGAGCAGTTCTTC
TRBJ2-1,.,TRBD2,TRBV6-2/TRBV6-3,CASSSLRGTRDGVGNEQFF,TGTGCCAGCAGCTCCCTCCGCGGGACTAGGGATGGAGTAGGCAATGAGCAGTTCTTC
TRBJ1-1,.,TRBD1,TRBV20-1,CSARPGQRHTEAFF,TGCAGTGCCCGCCCGGGACAGCGTCACACTGAAGCTTTCTTT
TRBJ2-7,many,.,TRBV7-2,CASSLVHRQEGGEQYF,TGTGCCAGCAGCTTAGTGCACCGACAGGAGGGTGGGGAGCAGTACTTC
TRBJ1-4,few,.,TRBV7-8,CASSPRQDRLEKLFF,TGTGCCAGCAGCCCTCGACAAGACAGATTGGAAAAACTGTTTTTT
TRBJ1-2,.,TRBD1,TRBV4-2,CASSQVDRGDGYTF,TGTGCCAGCAGCCAGGTTGACAGGGGGGATGGCTACACCTTC
TRBJ1-5,.,.,TRBV12-3/TRBV12-4,CASRRGGGNSNQPQHF,TGTGCCAGCAGAAGGGGAGGGGGTAATAGCAATCAGCCCCAGCATTTT
TRBJ1-1,.,.,TRBV7-9,CASTIRSGLNTEAFF,TGTGCCAGCACCATTAGGAGTGGTTTGAACACTGAAGCTTTCTTT
TRBJ2-1,many,TRBD2,TRBV7-2,CASSYLGLAGPMSYNEQFF,TGTGCCAGCAGCTACCTGGGACTAGCGGGACCGATGTCCTACAATGAGCAGTTCTTC
TRBJ2-5,few,TRBD1,TRBV20-1,CSAHYSGGQETQYF,TGCAGTGCTCACTATTCAGGGGGCCAAGAGACCCAGTACTTC
TRBJ1-2,few,TRBD1,TRBV7-2,CASSRQGADYGYTF,TGTGCCAGCAGCCGACAGGGGGCTGACTATGGCTACACCTTC
TRBJ1-6,.,.,TRBV5-4,CASSFGGVNSPLHF,TGTGCCAGCAGCTTCGGGGGAGTAAATTCACCCCTCCACTTT
TRBJ1-5,.,.,TRBV16,CASSQEQDLEAQHF,TGTGCCAGCAGTCAGGAACAGGATCTTGAAGCCCAGCATTTT
TRBJ2-7,.,TRBD2,TRBV7-2,CASSLAGLGSDEQYF,TGTGCCAGCAGCTTAGCGGGACTAGGATCGGACGAGCAGTACTTC
TRBJ2-3,.,TRBD2,TRBV7-3,CASSRAGLAGGLGTDTQYF,TGTGCCAGCAGCCGCGCCGGACTAGCGGGAGGGTTGGGCACAGATACGCAGTATTTT
TRBJ1-1,few,TRBD1,TRBV6-2/TRBV6-3,CASNPRGAAEAFF,TGTGCCAGCAACCCCAGGGGGGCCGCTGAAGCTTTCTTT
TRBJ1-2,.,.,TRBV10-3,CAISESGQTNYGYTF,TGTGCCATCAGTGAATCCGGACAGACTAACTATGGCTACACCTTC
TRBJ2-7,.,TRBD2,TRBV20-1,CSAARTSDSYEQYF,TGCAGTGCCGCCCGGACTAGCGATTCCTACGAGCAGTACTTC
TRBJ1-2,.,TRBD1,TRBV9,CASSPGQGATGYTF,TGTGCCAGCAGCCCAGGACAGGGGGCGACGGGCTACACCTTC
TRBJ1-2,few,.,TRBV3-1,CASSQQGFDGYTF,TGTGCCAGCAGCCAACAGGGATTCGATGGCTACACCTTC
TRBJ2-2,.,.,TRBV20-1,CSASPPEGEDTGELFF,TGCAGTGCTAGCCCTCCGGAGGGGGAAGACACCGGGGAGCTGTTTTTT